Sequencing of this T cell receptor beta chain was carried out in a study of cytomegalovirus exposure and HLA in healthy donors. Notes on this clone: Other DNA sequences from this sample encode an identical CDR3 as well.

Germline V gene sequence: CDR1 SGHRS, CDR2 YFSETQ. The CDR3 is made up of 14 amino acids. The V gene end was trimmed by 3 bases and the J gene end by 1 base; junction bases not matched to a gene: 1. The PCR ran on 60 Vbeta and 13 Jbeta primers. The protocol was immunoSEQ multiplex PCR, while the TCRdb copy is restricted to in-frame clones and leaves out a portion. Of around 100,000 clones listed, 74% are singletons. The chain combines TRBV5-1 with TRBJ2-3, with 8 positions matching TRBD1. Material for sequencing was PBMCs. The clonotype was recovered from a man between 45 and 60 years old in good health and CMV-seropositive. In DNA form, the CDR3 reads TGCGCCAGCAGCTCGACAGGGGGCACAGATACGCAGTATTTT. Translation: CASSSTGGTDTQYF.